Shown below are 18 T cell receptor beta chains from a single sample sequenced in a study of T-cell reconstitution after alpha-beta-depleted transplantation in children. Unique molecular identifiers were incorporated into the prepared TCRbeta library. MiXCR, run by TCRdb on the PCR reads, gives a single entry per CDR3 protein. Among around 370,000 distinct CDR3 sequences listed, about 9.3% were seen once. The specimen was PBMCs from the stem cell graft donor, collected from the stem cell graft. The receptors come from a human donor who donated a stem cell graft to a child with acute lymphoblastic leukemia.

This clonotype has just one count. The chain's CDR3 is CASSDASGATDTQYF. The DNA of the CDR3 is TGTGCCAGCAGTGACGCTAGCGGGGCCACAGATACGCAGTATTTT. The chain joins TRBV6-4 to TRBJ2-3; TRBD2 aligns across 9 bases. V was pared by 2 bases and J by 2 bases, with 2 bases of the junction left unmatched. Germline lookup yields CDR1 MRHNA and CDR2 SNTAGT. This CDR3 has 15 amino acids.

CDR3 region: CASSSHPDYEQYF. CDR3 nucleotide sequence: TGTGCCAGCAGCTCACACCCAGACTACGAGCAGTACTTC. The chain has TRBV7-3 and TRBJ2-7, with D hard to call. Trimming took 4 bases from V and 3 from J, leaving 10 bases between them. Per the germline V gene, CDR1 is SGHTA and CDR2 is FQGTGA. The CDR3 consists of 13 residues.

This clonotype came up a few times. The chain has TRBV4-1 and TRBJ2-7; tentatively, D is TRBD1 (5 bases). CDR1 is MGHRA, CDR2 YSYEKL, per germline. The germline V and J ends were trimmed by 4 bases and 0 bases, with 13 bases remaining between them. The CDR3 sequence is 15 residues long. The CDR3 bases are TGCGCCAGCAGCCCGCAGGGTCCCAGCTCCTACGAGCAGTACTTC. Residues: CASSPQGPSSYEQYF.

V gene TRBV7-3 combines with J gene TRBJ2-5; possibly TRBD2 for D (5 bases). Germline values: CDR1 SGHTA, CDR2 FQGTGA. Trimming left V 1 base short and J 2 bases short, with 14 bases between. The CDR3 extends over 16 amino acids. In nucleotides, the CDR3 is TGTGCCAGCAGCTTAATGGGGAGCGGAGAGCAAGAGACCCAGTACTTC. The encoded protein is CASSLMGSGEQETQYF.

This clonotype was seen just once. Since a much larger clone is just one base distant, this may be a read error. The chain recombines TRBV28 with TRBJ2-4, with D unclear. Germline V CDR1 and CDR2: MDHEN, SYDVKM. V lost 3 bases, J lost 3 bases, and 9 bases lay in between. This CDR3 is 14 amino acids long. For the CDR3, the DNA is TGTGCCAGCAGTTTGCGCACCCACAAAAACATTCAGTACTTC. It codes for CASSLRTHKNIQYF.

The V call is TRBV7-9, the J call TRBJ1-1; no clear D gene. CDR3 length: 13 residues. V lost 0 bases and J 7 bases, leaving 9 bases between the germline ends. Germline V CDR1 and CDR2: SEHNR, FQNEAQ (reference sequence). The CDR3 spells CASSLAVAGEAFF. CDR3 nucleotides: TGTGCCAGCAGCTTAGCGGTGGCAGGTGAAGCTTTCTTT.

In its sample, this clonotype was seen a few times. V is TRBV4-1 and J is TRBJ2-7; a weak D match, TRBD1 (6 bases). The CDR3 totals 15 residues. Looked up from germline, CDR1 is MGHRA and CDR2 is YSYEKL. V dropped 4 bases and J dropped 5 bases, with 18 bases sitting between them. CDR3 protein: CASSRGRDIPDEQYF. DNA for the CDR3: TGCGCCAGCAGCCGAGGCCGGGACATCCCAGACGAGCAGTACTTC.

V and J are TRBV29-1 and TRBJ2-3; D remains unclear. Trimming took 2 bases from V and 8 from J, leaving 14 bases between them. This CDR3 comprises 13 residues. Germline assignment: CDR1 SQVTM and CDR2 ANQGSEA. The DNA for the CDR3 is TGCAGCGTTGAAAAATCGGGCACAACTACGCAGTATTTT. This sequence encodes CSVEKSGTTTQYF.

This clonotype was detected many times. The J gene is TRBJ2-2, the V gene TRBV29-1; D might be TRBD1 (6 bases). V gave up 7 bases and J gave up 3 bases, with 12 bases separating them. Germline V gene data show CDR1 as SQVTM and CDR2 as ANQGSEA. The CDR3 length is 13 residues. The CDR3 DNA reads TGCAGCGGCGGTGGGGGCTACACCGGGGAGCTGTTTTTT. The encoded protein is CSGGGGYTGELFF.

This clonotype was found a few times. The V call is TRBV20-1, the J call TRBJ2-7; 9 positions agree with TRBD2. Germline V gene data show CDR1 as DFQATT and CDR2 as SNEGSKA (reference sequence). The CDR3 is made up of 16 amino acids. Trimming removed 0 bases from V and 12 bases from J; junction bases left unmatched: 18. The CDR3 loop is CSARDFKFTLAGFVYF. The CDR3 DNA reads TGCAGTGCTAGAGATTTTAAGTTTACGCTAGCGGGATTTGTGTACTTC.

The table lists this clonotype with a few counts. This rearrangement joins TRBV12-3 or TRBV12-4 to TRBJ1-2; TRBD1 matches at 8 bases. The CDR3 sequence is 14 residues long. V gave up 4 bases and J gave up 6 bases; unmatched junction bases: 7. The CDR3 DNA is TGTGCCAGCAGTTCGGCAGGGGGCGCGAATGGCTACACCTTC. Translating it yields CASSSAGGANGYTF.

The V gene is TRBV20-1, the J gene TRBJ2-3; TRBD2 matches at 7 bases. With V trimmed by 3 bases and J by 2 bases, 11 bases remained unmatched. CDR3 length equals 16 residues. The germline CDR1 and CDR2 sequences are DFQATT and SNEGSKA (reference sequence). This CDR3 reads CSASGLAESYTDTQYF. The CDR3 DNA sequence: TGCAGTGCTAGTGGGCTAGCGGAAAGCTACACAGATACGCAGTATTTT.

This clonotype has a handful of counts. The J gene is TRBJ2-7, the V gene TRBV2; TRBD2 is a possible D gene (5 bases). Germline V gene data show CDR1 as SNHLY and CDR2 as FYNNEI. CDR3 size: 14 residues. V was cut by 10 bases and J by 2 bases, with 18 bases left in between. The CDR3 nucleotides are TGTGCCATCGATGTAGGCGGGTACGCCTACGAGCAGTACTTC. As protein: CAIDVGGYAYEQYF.

This clonotype has a handful of counts. The CDR3 region is CASSLKGADTQYF. DNA for the CDR3: TGCGCCAGCTCCCTCAAGGGGGCGGATACGCAGTATTTT. The rearrangement uses TRBV4-1 and TRBJ2-3, with 7 bases fitting TRBD1. The CDR3 extends over 13 amino acids. Per germline, CDR1 MGHRA and CDR2 YSYEKL. Trimming cost V 8 bases and J 6 bases; bases outside gene matches: 8.

This clonotype appeared many times. The V gene is TRBV6-5, the J gene TRBJ1-2, with D unresolved. Germline assignment: CDR1 MNHEY and CDR2 SVGAGI. This CDR3 is built from 12 residues. V shed 0 bases and J shed 7 bases, with 6 bases lying between them. CDR3 loop: CASSYSKGGYTF. DNA of the CDR3: TGTGCCAGCAGTTACTCGAAGGGTGGCTACACCTTC.

This clonotype has a handful of counts. The rearrangement uses TRBV7-9 and TRBJ1-3; weak D call: TRBD1 (5 bases). The CDR3 runs 15 residues. The V end lost 5 bases, the J end lost 7 bases, and 18 bases lay between the germline ends. Per germline, CDR1 SEHNR and CDR2 FQNEAQ (reference sequence). CDR3 loop: CASSARPVGGNTIYF. The CDR3 DNA is TGTGCCAGCAGCGCCAGGCCGGTTGGGGGGAACACCATATATTTT.

In this sample, this clonotype turned up a few times. The V gene is TRBV10-3, the J gene TRBJ2-7; 9 nucleotides line up with TRBD2. Germline loops: CDR1 ENHRY, CDR2 SYGVKD. Trimming removed 5 bases from V and 4 bases from J; junction bases left unmatched: 6. The CDR3 sequence is 14 residues long. The CDR3: CAISLLREGYEQYF. CDR3 DNA: TGTGCCATCAGTCTATTGCGGGAGGGATACGAGCAGTACTTC.

This clonotype was counted many times. The chain uses TRBV28 and TRBJ2-5; D assignment may be TRBD1 or TRBD2 (5 bases each). Germline assignment: CDR1 MDHEN and CDR2 SYDVKM. CDR3 size: 14 residues. V was cut by 6 bases and J by 7 bases, with 18 bases left in between. The CDR3 DNA follows: TGTGCCAGCAGCCCTCCCCGGGACCAGCCGACCCAGTACTTC. Translation gives CASSPPRDQPTQYF.